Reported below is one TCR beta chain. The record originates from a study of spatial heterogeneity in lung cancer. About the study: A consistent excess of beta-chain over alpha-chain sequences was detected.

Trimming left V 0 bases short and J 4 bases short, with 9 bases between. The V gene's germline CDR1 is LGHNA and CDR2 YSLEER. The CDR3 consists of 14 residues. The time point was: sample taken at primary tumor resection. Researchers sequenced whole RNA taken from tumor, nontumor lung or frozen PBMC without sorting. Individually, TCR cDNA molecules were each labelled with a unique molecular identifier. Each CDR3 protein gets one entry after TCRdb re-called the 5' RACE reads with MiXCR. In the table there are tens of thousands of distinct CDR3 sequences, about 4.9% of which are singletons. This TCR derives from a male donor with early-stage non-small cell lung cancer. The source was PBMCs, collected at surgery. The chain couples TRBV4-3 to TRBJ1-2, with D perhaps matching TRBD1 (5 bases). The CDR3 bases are TGCGCCAGCAGCCAAGATGGGGCCCTCTATGGCTACACCTTC. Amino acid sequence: CASSQDGALYGYTF.